This T cell receptor (beta chain) was retrieved from a study of blood T cell repertoires in COVID-19 (dated by TCRdb to 2019 to 2021). About the full investigation: The collaborator samples originated in the United States, Italy and Spain and spanned the acute and convalescent phases of COVID-19. Where HLA class I and class II types were available, the types were taken from metadata supplied by the sample provider, not from assay-based typing. The prospective study material was composed of cDNA or gDNA derived from T cells, B-cell-depleted T cells, or PBMCs. Nearly every sample came with metadata listing a de-identified subject ID, COVID-19 status, age in years and sex. Samples came from the ongoing ImmuneRACE study (first 160 participants) plus 1,254 subjects from 6 global collaborators. Deeply sampled blood TCRbeta repertoires from subjects exposed to, actively infected with, or recovered from COVID-19 were included in the dataset. The repertoires were released in a freely available public database intended as a resource for research on the immune response to SARS-CoV-2.

TCRbeta CDR3 regions were amplified from genomic DNA using the immunoSEQ Assay, a bias-controlled multiplex PCR. Processing in the source paper ran as follows. The number of nucleated cells in each sample was estimated by amplification of reference gene primers within the assay. To quantify the absolute abundance of each unique TCRbeta CDR3 rearrangement, sequence reads were collapsed and filtered. For each sample, productive Simpson clonality was calculated by taking the square root of Simpson's diversity index across productive rearrangements. What TCRdb holds here is the immuneACCESS table cut down to in-frame rearrangements. Part of the clones is not present; checked against another copy, under half of the missing clones reflect an unresolved V gene, and the others are unexplained. V, J and clone size are taken as reported in that table, and D and trimming were inferred from the DNA itself. In this sample the table shows hundreds of thousands of clones, about 87% of which occur a single time. 1.5% of the sample rests with the top ten.

V lost 5 bases and J lost 1 base; the stretch between them is 8 bases long. Measured from the cysteine to the phenylalanine, the CDR3 is 13 residues long. Here the CDR3 DNA is all that survives: 39 bases in frame from base 1. The germline V gene supplies CDR1 SGHTA and CDR2 FQGNSA. Notes on this clone: Its recognized antigen is unknown. Base qualities were left out, and no much larger clone turns up one base away. Within the sample, other DNA sequences also encode this same CDR3.

Samples from volunteer blood donors who had recovered from COVID-19 were contributed by a second Seattle source. Each collaborating institution followed its own protocols to collect whole blood in K2EDTA tubes. Collaborator samples were shipped for TCRbeta analysis as frozen whole blood, isolated PBMCs, or DNA extracted from either sample type. On the study overall, not on this receptor specifically: How much clinical and demographic metadata was included differed by source and by participant, and the metadata was provided uncurated.

Sequenced sample: peripheral blood. The TCR was taken from a woman in her forties who had recovered from COVID-19. The chain employs TRBV7-2 and TRBJ1-1; TRBD1 could be the D gene, as 5 bases match. The nucleotide sequence is TGTGCCAGCAGCCGTGACAGGAACACTGAAGCTTTCTTT. It translates to CASSRDRNTEAFF.